This T cell receptor (beta chain) was identified in a study of T cell repertoires in cytomegalovirus infection. In the study overall: Indicated by public TCR beta signatures were CMV infection and matching HLA type. Overall study findings and caveats: CMV-specific TCR beta clonotypes restricted by HLA-C were the ones dominating the ex vivo response.

TCRdb passed the reads through MiXCR, listing each CDR3 protein once. This repertoire shows under 150,000 distinct CDR3 sequences, less than 9.5% found once; its top ten account for 10%. Trimming removed 5 bases from V and 1 base from J, with 10 bases in between. Germline CDR1 SGHTA, CDR2 FQGNSA. This CDR3 is 14 amino acids long. This clonotype was counted at least ten times. Its antigen remains unknown. What was sequenced was PBMCs. The clonotype comes from a human donor in good health (CMV status not recorded). Some clones in this sample may be carry-over from other donors' samples. The chain couples TRBV7-2 to TRBJ2-3; tentatively, D is TRBD1 (5 bases). The CDR3 bases are TGTGCCAGCAGCCGTAAAGGGGGCACAGATACGCAGTATTTT. This sequence encodes CASSRKGGTDTQYF.